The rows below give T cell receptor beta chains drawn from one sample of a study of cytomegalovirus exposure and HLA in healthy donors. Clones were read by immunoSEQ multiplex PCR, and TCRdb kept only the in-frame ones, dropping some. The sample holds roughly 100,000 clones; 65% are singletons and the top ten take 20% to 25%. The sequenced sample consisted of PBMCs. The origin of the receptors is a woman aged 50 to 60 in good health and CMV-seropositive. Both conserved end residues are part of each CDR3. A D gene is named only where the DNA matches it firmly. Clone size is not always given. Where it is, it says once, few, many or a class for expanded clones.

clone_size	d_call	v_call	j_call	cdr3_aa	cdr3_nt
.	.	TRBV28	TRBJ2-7	CASSSLPTGSYEQYF	TGTGCCAGCAGTTCTCTTCCTACAGGGAGCTACGAGCAGTACTTC
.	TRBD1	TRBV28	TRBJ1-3	CASRPTGPQFSGNTIYF	TGTGCCAGCAGGCCGACAGGGCCCCAATTCTCTGGAAACACCATATATTTT
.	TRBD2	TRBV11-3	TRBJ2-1	CASSLAREGEQFF	TGTGCCAGCAGCTTAGCCAGGGAGGGTGAGCAGTTCTTC
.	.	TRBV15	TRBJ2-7	CATSRGGQRLSYEQYF	TGTGCCACCAGCAGAGGCGGACAGCGTCTCTCCTACGAGCAGTACTTC
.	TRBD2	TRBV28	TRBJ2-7	CASSLGGGGASYEQYF	TGTGCCAGCAGTTTAGGGGGGGGTGGGGCCTCCTACGAGCAGTACTTC
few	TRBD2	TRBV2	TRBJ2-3	CASGRADTQYF	TGTGCCAGCGGGAGGGCAGATACGCAGTATTTT
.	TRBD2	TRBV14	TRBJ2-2	CASSPRPGLAYVGELFF	TGTGCCAGCAGCCCTAGACCGGGACTAGCTTATGTCGGGGAGCTGTTTTTT
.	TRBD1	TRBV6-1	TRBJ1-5	CASSVMGQGGNQPQHF	TGTGCCAGCAGTGTTATGGGACAGGGAGGCAATCAGCCCCAGCATTTT
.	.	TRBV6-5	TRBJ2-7	CASSYGQGYSYEQYF	TGTGCCAGCAGTTACGGGCAGGGCTACTCCTACGAGCAGTACTTC
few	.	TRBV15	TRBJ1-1	CATGLMGEAFF	TGTGCCACGGGACTAATGGGTGAAGCTTTCTTT
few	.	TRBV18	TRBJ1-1	CASSPRGENTEAFF	TGTGCCAGCTCACCACGCGGGGAGAACACTGAAGCTTTCTTT
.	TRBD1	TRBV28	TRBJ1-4	CASRDRGNEKLFF	TGTGCCAGCAGGGACAGGGGTAATGAAAAACTGTTTTTT
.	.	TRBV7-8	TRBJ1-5	CASSLDPFGYSNQPRHF	TGTGCCAGCAGCTTAGACCCCTTCGGCTATAGCAATCAGCCCCGGCATTTT
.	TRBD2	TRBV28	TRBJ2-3	CASSSAGRGFDTQYF	TGTGCCAGCAGTTCCGCCGGGCGGGGGTTTGATACGCAGTATTTT
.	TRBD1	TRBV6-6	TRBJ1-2	CASSYTGQSGDGYTF	TGTGCCAGCAGTTACACGGGACAGTCAGGTGATGGCTACACCTTC
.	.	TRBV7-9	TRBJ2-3	CSSSPPYGTLRDSDTQYF	TGTTCCAGCAGCCCCCCCTACGGGACTCTCAGGGATTCAGATACGCAGTATTTT
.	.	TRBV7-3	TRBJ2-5	CASSFQGGQETQYF	TGTGCCAGCAGCTTTCAAGGGGGTCAAGAGACCCAGTACTTC
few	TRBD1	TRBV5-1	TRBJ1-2	CASSLGTGGFNYGYTF	TGCGCCAGCAGCTTAGGGACAGGGGGATTTAACTATGGCTACACCTTC
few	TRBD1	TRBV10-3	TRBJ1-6	CAISAFRRTGRVPGTNNSPLHF	TGTGCCATCAGCGCCTTCCGCCGGACAGGGAGAGTTCCTGGAACGAATAATTCACCCCTCCACTTT
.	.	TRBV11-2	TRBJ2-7	CASSIYGGGGYEQYF	TGTGCCAGCAGCATCTATGGTGGGGGCGGCTACGAGCAGTACTTC
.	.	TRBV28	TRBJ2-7	CASSLSPGSYEQYF	TGTGCCAGCAGTTTATCACCAGGGTCCTACGAGCAGTACTTC
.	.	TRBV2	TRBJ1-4	CASTGVATNEKLFF	TGTGCCAGCACCGGAGTTGCAACTAATGAAAAACTGTTTTTT
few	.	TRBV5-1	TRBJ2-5	CASRSQGQSETQYF	TGCGCCAGCAGATCCCAGGGCCAGTCGGAGACCCAGTACTTC
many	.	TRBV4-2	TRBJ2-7	CASSLDRGEQYF	TGTGCCAGCAGCCTCGACCGGGGAGAGCAGTACTTC
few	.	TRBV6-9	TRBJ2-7	CASRVPGHPPSYEQYF	TGTGCCAGCAGGGTGCCGGGACACCCACCTTCCTACGAGCAGTACTTC
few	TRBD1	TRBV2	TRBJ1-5	CASGDRGRDQPQHF	TGTGCCAGCGGGGACAGGGGTAGGGATCAGCCCCAGCATTTT
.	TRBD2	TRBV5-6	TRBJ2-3	CASSPTSGWGTDTQYF	TGTGCCAGCAGCCCGACTAGCGGGTGGGGCACAGATACGCAGTATTTT
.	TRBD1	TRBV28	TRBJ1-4	CASSLGQGRTQNEKLFF	TGTGCCAGCAGTTTAGGACAGGGTCGGACTCAAAATGAAAAACTGTTTTTT
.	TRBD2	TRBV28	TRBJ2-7	CASSSGLAGGSSYEQYF	TGTGCCAGCAGTTCCGGACTAGCGGGGGGATCCTCCTACGAGCAGTACTTC
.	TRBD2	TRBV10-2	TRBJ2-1	CASRTSGGAGEQFF	TGCGCCAGCAGAACTAGCGGGGGGGCGGGTGAGCAGTTCTTC
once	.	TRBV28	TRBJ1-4	CASSTPLGGGEKLFF	TGTGCCAGCAGCACTCCCTTGGGAGGGGGTGAAAAACTGTTTTTT
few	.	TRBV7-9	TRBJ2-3	CASSPITSNTQYF	TGTGCCAGCAGCCCAATCACTAGTAATACGCAGTATTTT
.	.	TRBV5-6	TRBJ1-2	CASSSGTGGNGYTF	TGTGCCAGCAGCTCGGGGACGGGCGGGAATGGCTACACCTTC
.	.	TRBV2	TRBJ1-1	CAPPRVHTEAFF	TGTGCTCCCCCCAGGGTTCACACTGAAGCTTTCTTT
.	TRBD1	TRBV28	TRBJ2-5	CASRKGARETQYF	TGTGCCAGCAGGAAGGGGGCGCGAGAGACCCAGTACTTC
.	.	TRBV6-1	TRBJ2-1	CASSGPTSNEQFF	TGTGCCAGCAGTGGCCCGACTAGCAATGAGCAGTTCTTC
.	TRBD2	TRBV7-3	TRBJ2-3	CASTPGTSGTDTQYF	TGTGCCAGCACCCCCGGGACTAGCGGCACAGATACGCAGTATTTT
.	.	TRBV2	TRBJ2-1	CASRSRAEGEQFF	TGTGCCAGCAGGTCCCGGGCGGAGGGTGAGCAGTTCTTC
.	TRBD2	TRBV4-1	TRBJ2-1	CASSQGAGVDEQFF	TGCGCCAGCAGCCAGGGAGCGGGGGTGGATGAGCAGTTCTTC
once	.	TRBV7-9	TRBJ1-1	CASSLLEGNTEAFF	TGTGCCAGCAGCTTATTGGAGGGGAACACTGAAGCTTTCTTT
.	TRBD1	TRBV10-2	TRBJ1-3	CGSRGTGLSGNTIYF	TGCGGAAGCAGGGGGACAGGGCTCTCTGGAAACACCATATATTTT
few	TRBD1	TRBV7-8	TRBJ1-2	CASSLVGDSGYTF	TGTGCCAGCAGCTTAGTAGGGGACAGTGGCTACACCTTC
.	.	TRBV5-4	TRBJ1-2	CASSLGSETYYGYTF	TGTGCCAGCAGCTTGGGTTCAGAGACTTACTATGGCTACACCTTC
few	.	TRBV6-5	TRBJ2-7	CASSTAGYEQYF	TGTGCCAGCAGTACGGCGGGCTACGAGCAGTACTTC
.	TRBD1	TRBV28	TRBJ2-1	CASRGQGIWSEQFF	TGTGCCAGCAGGGGACAGGGGATATGGAGTGAGCAGTTCTTC
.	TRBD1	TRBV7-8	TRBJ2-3	CASSSQGKGAGTDTQYF	TGTGCCAGCAGCTCCCAGGGTAAGGGGGCAGGAACAGATACGCAGTATTTT
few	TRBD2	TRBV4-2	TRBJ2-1	CASSQESTSGASEQFF	TGTGCCAGCAGCCAAGAGTCCACTAGCGGGGCTAGTGAGCAGTTCTTC
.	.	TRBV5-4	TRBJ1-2	CAIPDGRNYGYTF	TGTGCCATCCCGGACGGGAGAAACTATGGCTACACCTTC
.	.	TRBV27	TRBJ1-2	CASRGQGGYTF	TGTGCCAGCAGGGGGCAGGGTGGCTACACCTTC
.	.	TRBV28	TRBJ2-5	CASISGGLETQYF	TGTGCCAGCATCTCAGGAGGGTTAGAGACCCAGTACTTC
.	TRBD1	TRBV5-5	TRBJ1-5	CASSLDGTGYQPQHF	TGTGCCAGCAGCTTGGATGGGACAGGGTATCAGCCCCAGCATTTT
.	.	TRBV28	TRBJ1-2	CASSLWGGVYGYTF	TGTGCCAGCAGTTTATGGGGAGGGGTCTATGGCTACACCTTC
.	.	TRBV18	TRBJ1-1	CASSQGRGTEAFF	TGTGCCAGCTCTCAAGGAAGGGGAACTGAAGCTTTCTTT
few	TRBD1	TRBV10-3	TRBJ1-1	CAITPRTGEGTEAFF	TGTGCCATCACTCCCCGGACAGGGGAGGGCACTGAAGCTTTCTTT
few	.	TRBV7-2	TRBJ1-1	CASSLAEDSEAFF	TGTGCCAGCAGCTTAGCGGAGGACAGTGAAGCTTTCTTT
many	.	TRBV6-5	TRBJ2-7	CASTAAYEQYF	TGTGCCAGCACCGCGGCCTACGAGCAGTACTTC